Listed below are T cell receptor beta chains from one sample, sequenced in a study of OX40 agonist ivuxolimab in advanced cancers. The protocol was immunoSEQ multiplex PCR, while the TCRdb copy is restricted to in-frame clones and leaves out a portion. The sample has some 80,000 clones, roughly 92% seen once. The sample was CD4+ or CD8+ T cells sorted from blood, taken in a trial of the OX40 agonist ivuxolimab. The source is an adult with an advanced solid tumor such as melanoma, head and neck, liver or kidney cancer. CDR3s include the opening cysteine and the closing phenylalanine or tryptophan. Fields, in order: J gene, clone size, D gene, V gene, CDR3 DNA, CDR3 protein. The D gene is left open where the match is weak. For some rows the clone size is stated as once, few or many, or as a class when expanded; others skip it.

J: TRBJ1-3; size: NA; D: NA; V: TRBV7-2; DNA: TGTGCCAGCAGCTTTGGTAGCTCTGGAAACACCATATATTTT; CDR3: CASSFGSSGNTIYF
J: TRBJ2-2; size: NA; D: TRBD2; V: TRBV7-3; DNA: TGTGCCAGCAGCTTAACGCCTAGCGGGGGCGGCGGGGAGCTGTTTTTT; CDR3: CASSLTPSGGGGELFF
J: TRBJ2-7; size: once; D: NA; V: TRBV2; DNA: TGTGCCAGCAGGCCAGCGGAGGATTACGAGCAGTACTTC; CDR3: CASRPAEDYEQYF
J: TRBJ2-1; size: NA; D: NA; V: TRBV7-9; DNA: TGTGCCAGCAGTCGACAGGGAGGTGAGCAGTTCTTC; CDR3: CASSRQGGEQFF
J: TRBJ1-4; size: NA; D: NA; V: TRBV15; DNA: TGTGCCACCAGCAGCAAGCAGGGCTTGGGGGATGAAAAACTGTTTTTT; CDR3: CATSSKQGLGDEKLFF
J: TRBJ2-7; size: NA; D: TRBD1; V: TRBV2; DNA: TGTGCCAGCAGTGAGAGGGGGCCGGCTCTGGAAGAGCAGTACTTC; CDR3: CASSERGPALEEQYF
J: TRBJ2-5; size: NA; D: NA; V: TRBV27; DNA: TGTGCCAGCAATCCTCAGGGTCGATTCCAAGAGACCCAGTACTTC; CDR3: CASNPQGRFQETQYF
J: TRBJ1-1; size: NA; D: TRBD1; V: TRBV14; DNA: TGTGCCAGCAGCCAAGATTTGAACAGGGGTGAAGCTTTCTTT; CDR3: CASSQDLNRGEAFF
J: TRBJ2-2; size: NA; D: TRBD2; V: TRBV6-6; DNA: TGTGCCCGGAGGGTAGCGGGTGCGAACACCGGGGAGCTGTTTTTT; CDR3: CARRVAGANTGELFF
J: TRBJ2-5; size: once; D: TRBD2; V: TRBV7-6; DNA: TGTGCCAGCAGCTTAGTTACTAGCGGGACGGGCCAAGAGACCCAGTACTTC; CDR3: CASSLVTSGTGQETQYF
J: TRBJ1-2; size: NA; D: TRBD1; V: TRBV19; DNA: TGTGCCAGTAGTCCAGGGGGGAACTATGGCTACACCTTC; CDR3: CASSPGGNYGYTF
J: TRBJ1-1; size: NA; D: NA; V: TRBV6-1; DNA: TGTGCCAGCACCCTACTGGGGGGAGGCACTGAAGCTTTCTTT; CDR3: CASTLLGGGTEAFF
J: TRBJ2-7; size: NA; D: NA; V: TRBV5-6; DNA: TGTGCCAGCAGCCGGACACGAGACTCCTACGAGCAGTACTTC; CDR3: CASSRTRDSYEQYF
J: TRBJ1-2; size: few; D: NA; V: TRBV14; DNA: TGTGCCAGCAGTTCGGCCCGGTTGGGGGGCTACACCTTC; CDR3: CASSSARLGGYTF
J: TRBJ2-1; size: NA; D: TRBD2; V: TRBV5-1; DNA: TGCGCCAGCAGCTTTTTAGCGGGAGTTGGGTCCAATGAGCAGTTCTTC; CDR3: CASSFLAGVGSNEQFF
J: TRBJ1-5; size: once; D: NA; V: TRBV10-3; DNA: TGTGCCATCAATTCGGGGAATCAGCCCCAGCATTTT; CDR3: CAINSGNQPQHF
J: TRBJ1-1; size: once; D: NA; V: TRBV6-6; DNA: TGTGCCAGCAGTTACTCAGCGAACACTGAAGCTTTCTTT; CDR3: CASSYSANTEAFF
J: TRBJ1-4; size: NA; D: NA; V: TRBV21-1; DNA: TGTGCCCCTCGGGCCCCGAGGGAGACCTGTAATGAAAAACTGTTTTTT; CDR3: CAPRAPRETCNEKLFF
J: TRBJ2-1; size: NA; D: NA; V: TRBV9; DNA: TGTGCCAGCAGCCCGGGACTTCGTAACAATGAGCAGTTCTTC; CDR3: CASSPGLRNNEQFF
J: TRBJ2-7; size: NA; D: NA; V: TRBV2; DNA: TGTGCCAGCAGCGGGAGCTCCTACGAGCAGTACTTC; CDR3: CASSGSSYEQYF
J: TRBJ2-5; size: NA; D: NA; V: TRBV7-6; DNA: TGTGCCAGCAGTGGGGGGAGGATGGAGACCCAGTACTTC; CDR3: CASSGGRMETQYF
J: TRBJ1-2; size: NA; D: NA; V: TRBV6-5; DNA: TGTGCCAGCAGCCCGGACAGAAAATATGGCTACACCTTC; CDR3: CASSPDRKYGYTF
J: TRBJ1-2; size: NA; D: NA; V: TRBV5-4; DNA: TGTGCCAGCAGCCCCACAGGAAACTATGGCTACACCTTC; CDR3: CASSPTGNYGYTF
J: TRBJ2-1; size: NA; D: NA; V: TRBV20-1; DNA: TGCAGTGCTGGCGGTAATGAGCAGTTCTTC; CDR3: CSAGGNEQFF
J: TRBJ2-2; size: NA; D: NA; V: TRBV7-9; DNA: TGTGCCAGCAGCTTAGCGCTAGGGACCGGGGAGCTGTTTTTT; CDR3: CASSLALGTGELFF
J: TRBJ2-3; size: NA; D: TRBD2; V: TRBV30; DNA: TGTGCCTGGAGTGTAGGGCTAGCGGGTAGCACAGATACGCAGTATTTT; CDR3: CAWSVGLAGSTDTQYF
J: TRBJ2-1; size: NA; D: TRBD1; V: TRBV9; DNA: TGTGCCAGCAGCGGCCATCCGGGACAGAATAACTTACTTCGAAATGAGCAGTTCTTC; CDR3: CASSGHPGQNNLLRNEQFF
J: TRBJ1-6; size: NA; D: TRBD1; V: TRBV25-1; DNA: TGTGCCAGCAGTCAGGCCGGGACAGGGGATTCACCCCTCCACTTT; CDR3: CASSQAGTGDSPLHF
J: TRBJ2-5; size: NA; D: NA; V: TRBV6-6; DNA: TGTGCCAGCAGGGCGCGGGGCTTCGAGGAGACCCAGTACTTC; CDR3: CASRARGFEETQYF
J: TRBJ2-7; size: NA; D: TRBD1; V: TRBV6-1; DNA: TGTGCCAGCAGTGCATATTTACAGGGGGAATACGAGCAGTACTTC; CDR3: CASSAYLQGEYEQYF
J: TRBJ2-1; size: NA; D: NA; V: TRBV2; DNA: TGTGCCAGCAGTGTTAGACAGGACTGGAACAATGAGCAGTTCTTC; CDR3: CASSVRQDWNNEQFF
J: TRBJ1-2; size: once; D: NA; V: TRBV6-5; DNA: TGTGCCAGCGGCCAGATGAACCCCTATGGCTACACCTTC; CDR3: CASGQMNPYGYTF
J: TRBJ2-1; size: NA; D: NA; V: TRBV19; DNA: TGTGCCAGTAGCATGGGTCATGGTAGCGGCTACAATGAGCAGTTCTTC; CDR3: CASSMGHGSGYNEQFF
J: TRBJ1-1; size: NA; D: NA; V: TRBV9; DNA: TGTGCCAGCAGCGTATATCCAGAATCCAACACTGAAGCTTTCTTT; CDR3: CASSVYPESNTEAFF
J: TRBJ1-3; size: NA; D: NA; V: TRBV6-1; DNA: TGTGCCAGCATTATCGGGGACGTCGGCACCATATATTTT; CDR3: CASIIGDVGTIYF
J: TRBJ1-5; size: NA; D: TRBD1; V: TRBV30; DNA: TGTGCCTGGACCCACAGGGGAGGGCAGCCCCAGCATTTT; CDR3: CAWTHRGGQPQHF
J: TRBJ1-6; size: NA; D: TRBD1; V: TRBV27; DNA: TGTGCCAGCAGCCGCAAGTGGCGAGACCGGGACAGCGTAAATTCACCCCTCCACTTT; CDR3: CASSRKWRDRDSVNSPLHF
J: TRBJ2-7; size: once; D: NA; V: TRBV4-1; DNA: TGCGCCAGCAGCCCAGATGGCGACTACGAGCAGTACTTC; CDR3: CASSPDGDYEQYF
J: TRBJ1-2; size: once; D: NA; V: TRBV19; DNA: TGTGCCAGCCTCCGGGAGCCCTATGGCTACACCTTC; CDR3: CASLREPYGYTF
J: TRBJ2-7; size: NA; D: NA; V: TRBV6-1; DNA: TGTGCCAGCAGTTCTGCGGGGTCCTACGAGCAGTACTTC; CDR3: CASSSAGSYEQYF
J: TRBJ1-3; size: NA; D: NA; V: TRBV30; DNA: TGTGCCTGGACTCCGGGGGCTGGAAACACCATATATTTT; CDR3: CAWTPGAGNTIYF
J: TRBJ2-7; size: once; D: NA; V: TRBV11-2; DNA: TGTGCCAGCGCGGAGCGGCAGGGAGAGGAGCAGTACTTC; CDR3: CASAERQGEEQYF
J: TRBJ2-2; size: NA; D: TRBD1; V: TRBV30; DNA: TGTGCCTGGAGGGGACAGGGGGGGGGAGCCGGGGAGCTGTTTTTT; CDR3: CAWRGQGGGAGELFF
J: TRBJ2-7; size: NA; D: TRBD1; V: TRBV29-1; DNA: TGCAGCACCCAGACAGGGGCGACGGCCGAGCAGTACTTC; CDR3: CSTQTGATAEQYF
J: TRBJ2-3; size: NA; D: TRBD2; V: TRBV6-5; DNA: TGTGCCAGCGCCCGCACCGGGACTAGCCCAGATACGCAGTATTTT; CDR3: CASARTGTSPDTQYF
J: TRBJ2-1; size: NA; D: TRBD2; V: TRBV5-1; DNA: TGCGCCAGCAGCCTAACAAGAGGGACTAGCGGGAGGTCAGGGGATGAGCAGTTCTTC; CDR3: CASSLTRGTSGRSGDEQFF
J: TRBJ2-7; size: NA; D: NA; V: TRBV6-5; DNA: TGTGCCAGCAGGGGGGTTAGTAGCGGCGCCGAGCAGTACTTC; CDR3: CASRGVSSGAEQYF
J: TRBJ2-5; size: NA; D: TRBD2; V: TRBV5-1; DNA: TGCGCCAGCAGCTCTGCTAGCGGGGGGAAAGAGACCCAGTACTTC; CDR3: CASSSASGGKETQYF
J: TRBJ1-2; size: NA; D: TRBD1; V: TRBV11-1; DNA: TGTGCCAGCAGCTCGCGACAGGGGGAGGATGGCTACACCTTC; CDR3: CASSSRQGEDGYTF
J: TRBJ1-1; size: NA; D: TRBD1; V: TRBV6-1; DNA: TGTGCCAGCGGGGAACAGGGGCGCATACCTGAAGCTTTCTTT; CDR3: CASGEQGRIPEAFF
J: TRBJ1-5; size: NA; D: TRBD1; V: TRBV19; DNA: TGTGCCAGTAGTCTTCGGACAGGGGTAAATCAGCCCCAGCATTTT; CDR3: CASSLRTGVNQPQHF
J: TRBJ2-7; size: few; D: NA; V: TRBV30; DNA: TGTGCCTGGAGTGTACAAGGGGTCGAGCAGTACTTC; CDR3: CAWSVQGVEQYF
J: TRBJ2-2; size: NA; D: TRBD1; V: TRBV5-5; DNA: TGTGCCAGCAGCTTGGTTTGGACAGGGACGAACACCGGGGAGCTGTTTTTT; CDR3: CASSLVWTGTNTGELFF
J: TRBJ1-2; size: NA; D: NA; V: TRBV5-5; DNA: TGTGCCAGCAGCTTGGTTGCGGGTGGGAGCTATGGCTACACCTTC; CDR3: CASSLVAGGSYGYTF
J: TRBJ1-2; size: NA; D: NA; V: TRBV7-2; DNA: TGTGCCAGCAGCCCCCGGCTTACACCCAACTATGGCTACACCTTC; CDR3: CASSPRLTPNYGYTF